Presented here are 18 T cell receptor beta chains from one specimen sequenced in a study of cytomegalovirus exposure and HLA in healthy donors. Both 60 Vbeta primers and 13 Jbeta primers went into the PCR. Sequencing was performed with immunoSEQ multiplex PCR; in TCRdb, only in-frame clones are kept and a portion is missing. Altogether roughly 180,000 clones are present, roughly 9.4% being singletons, with the ten largest covering 1% to 1.5%. Input material: PBMCs. The receptors were sampled from a woman under 40 in good health and CMV-seropositive.

The CDR3 DNA sequence: TGTGCCAGCAGTGTAACCGGCCCAGGTGTCAATGGCTACACCTTC. Its translation: CASSVTGPGVNGYTF. This chain links TRBV28 with TRBJ1-2; D is undetermined. This CDR3 is 15 amino acids long. CDR1 and CDR2 from the germline V gene are MDHEN and SYDVKM. V lost 5 bases, J lost 6 bases, and 19 bases lay in between.

The V and J genes are TRBV20-1 and TRBJ2-1; TRBD2 matches at 7 bases. Germline lookup yields CDR1 DFQATT and CDR2 SNEGSKA (reference sequence). V shed 7 bases and J 8 bases; nucleotides not matched to a gene: 5. The length of the CDR3 is 11 residues. CDR3 bases: TGCAGTGGGGGGGGGTTCCATGAGCAGTTCTTC. Translation gives CSGGGFHEQFF.

J is TRBJ2-3 and V is TRBV5-1; perhaps TRBD1 as D (6 bases). V lost 3 bases, J lost 0 bases, and 14 bases lay in between. CDR1 SGHRS and CDR2 YFSETQ come from the germline V gene. CDR3 length: 16 residues. CDR3 DNA: TGCGCCAGCAGCTCCGGACAGCAGGGAAGCACAGATACGCAGTATTTT. It specifies CASSSGQQGSTDTQYF.

This clone was recorded at least ten times. The CDR3: CASSGQGVETQYF. CDR3 in DNA: TGTGCCAGCAGTGGACAGGGGGTGGAGACCCAGTACTTC. The V gene is TRBV11-3, the J gene TRBJ2-5, with TRBD1 identical over 10 bases. J lost 5 bases, V lost 6 bases, and 3 bases had no gene match. From germline, CDR1 is SGHNT and CDR2 YENEEA. The CDR3 is made up of 13 amino acids. Full variable domain (remainder filled in from reference TRBV11-3 and TRBJ2-5): EAGVVQSPRYKIIEKKQPVAFWCNPISGHNTLYWYLQNLGQGPELLIRYENEEAVDDSQLPKDRFSAERLKGVDSTLKIQPAELGDSAVYLCASSGQGVETQYFGPGTRLLVL.

V and J are TRBV2 and TRBJ2-1; D uncertain. CDR1 is SNHLY and CDR2 is FYNNEI in the germline V gene. This CDR3 is 13 amino acids long. The ends were cut back, 5 bases at V and 1 base at J, with 6 bases in the middle. CDR3 region: CASSSASYNEQFF. Written as DNA, the CDR3 is TGTGCCAGCAGTAGCGCGTCCTACAATGAGCAGTTCTTC.

This clone was seen a handful of times. This rearrangement joins TRBV11-3 to TRBJ2-7; 7 bases are a match to TRBD2. This CDR3 comprises 15 residues. The ends lost 1 base at V and 3 bases at J; junction bases unmatched: 6. Germline CDR1 reads SGHNT; CDR2 reads YENEEA. The CDR3 DNA sequence: TGTGCCAGCAGCTTAGGGCCTAGCGGAGACTACGAGCAGTACTTC. This sequence encodes CASSLGPSGDYEQYF.

This clone was detected only a few times. This chain links TRBV7-9 with TRBJ1-2; TRBD1 is a possible D gene (5 bases). CDR1 and CDR2 (germline): SEHNR, FQNEAQ (reference sequence). This CDR3 contains 15 residues. The V end was cut by 5 bases, the J end by 0 bases, with 13 bases between. CDR3 residues: CASSPSQGANYGYTF. In DNA, the CDR3 is TGTGCCAGCAGCCCGTCTCAAGGGGCTAACTATGGCTACACCTTC.

This clone was observed a few times. The CDR3 region is CAWSRQGASGEKLFF. In nucleotides, the CDR3 is TGTGCCTGGAGTCGACAGGGGGCCAGCGGTGAAAAACTGTTTTTT. The chain joins TRBV30 to TRBJ1-4; 10 nucleotides agree with TRBD1. CDR1 and CDR2 (germline): GTSNPN, SVGIG (reference sequence). This CDR3 spans 15 amino acids. V shed 2 bases and J 7 bases; nucleotides not matched to a gene: 7.

CDR3 amino acids: CASSDLSSGYNTGELFF. Here the CDR3 DNA reads TGTGCCAGCAGTGACCTCTCTAGCGGGTATAACACCGGGGAGCTGTTTTTT. The J gene is TRBJ2-2, the V gene TRBV6-1, with TRBD2 matching 8 bases. Trimming took 3 bases from V and 2 from J; bases not matched to a gene: 8. This CDR3 has 17 residues. CDR1 and CDR2 from the germline V gene are MNHNS and SASEGT.

This clone was observed a handful of times. The chain joins TRBV4-1 to TRBJ2-3; 7 bases match TRBD2. Per germline, CDR1 MGHRA and CDR2 YSYEKL. This CDR3 is built from 15 residues. J lost 3 bases, V lost 6 bases, and 9 bases had no gene match. CDR3 nucleotide sequence: TGCGCCAGCAGTCCTGCGGGAGTAAGGACAGATACGCAGTATTTT. Its protein product is CASSPAGVRTDTQYF.

This sequence joins TRBV2 and TRBJ2-7; D is undetermined. The CDR3 has 12 residues. Germline loops: CDR1 SNHLY, CDR2 FYNNEI. V lost 6 bases and J 2 bases, leaving 8 bases between the germline ends. Here the CDR3 DNA reads TGTGCCAGCAGCTCCACAACCTACGAGCAGTACTTC. It translates to CASSSTTYEQYF.

This clone occurred a few times. The rearrangement joins TRBV2 to TRBJ1-2, with D unresolved. Looked up from germline, CDR1 is SNHLY and CDR2 is FYNNEI. There are 8 residues in the CDR3. CDR3 in amino acids: CDKHGYTF. CDR3 DNA: TGTGACAAACATGGCTACACCTTC.

This clone was counted only a few times. The rearrangement joins TRBV7-3 to TRBJ2-2; D gene ambiguous. V dropped 2 bases and J dropped 1 base, with 8 bases sitting between them. The CDR3 is 15 residues long. Germline V gene data show CDR1 as SGHTA and CDR2 as FQGTGA. CDR3 in amino acids: CASSLSLLNTGELFF. CDR3 DNA: TGTGCCAGCAGCTTATCCTTGTTGAACACCGGGGAGCTGTTTTTT.

The sample holds a few counts of this clone. The chain uses TRBV18 and TRBJ2-4, with no clear D. The germline V gene has CDR1 KGHSH and CDR2 LQKENI. Trimming shortened V by 2 bases and J by 5 bases, and 10 bases separated the two germline ends. There are 14 residues in the CDR3. Written as DNA, the CDR3 is TGTGCCAGCTCACCAGACAAGTTTGAAAACATTCAGTACTTC. Translation: CASSPDKFENIQYF.

The chain uses TRBV6-1 and TRBJ2-2; TRBD1 agrees at 8 bases. The CDR3 contains 17 residues. CDR1 and CDR2 (germline): MNHNS, SASEGT. The J segment lost 3 bases and the V segment lost 3 bases, leaving 9 bases of the junction unmatched. DNA of the CDR3: TGTGCCAGCAGTGACCTCTGGACAGGGAAGGACACCGGGGAGCTGTTTTTT. Translation: CASSDLWTGKDTGELFF.

This clone was observed a few times. Sequence at one end of the junction differs from germline and may be a read error. The chain links TRBV5-5 to TRBJ1-5; D is undetermined. The CDR3 consists of 14 residues. CDR1 is SGHKS, CDR2 YYEKEE, per germline (reference sequence). The CDR3 DNA reads as TGTGCCAGCAGCTTTAGTTATAGCAATCAGCCCCAGAATTTT. Translation gives CASSFSYSNQPQNF.

This clone was counted a few times. The V gene is TRBV5-1, the J gene TRBJ2-5, with D hard to call. Germline loops: CDR1 SGHRS, CDR2 YFSETQ. The CDR3 has 15 amino acids. With 5 bases removed from V and 1 base from J, the gap between germline ends came to 15 bases. CDR3 coding DNA: TGCGCCAGCAGTAACACCCTTCGTGGCCAAGAGACCCAGTACTTC. This translates into CASSNTLRGQETQYF.

J is TRBJ2-7 and V is TRBV5-8, with TRBD1 matching over 7 bases. Trimming cost V 8 bases and J 4 bases; bases outside gene matches: 12. The CDR3 consists of 14 residues. The V gene's germline CDR1 is SGHTS and CDR2 YDEGEE. The CDR3 DNA follows: TGTGCCAGTGTCTCGACACAGGGGTGGTACGAGCAGTACTTC. This gives the protein CASVSTQGWYEQYF.